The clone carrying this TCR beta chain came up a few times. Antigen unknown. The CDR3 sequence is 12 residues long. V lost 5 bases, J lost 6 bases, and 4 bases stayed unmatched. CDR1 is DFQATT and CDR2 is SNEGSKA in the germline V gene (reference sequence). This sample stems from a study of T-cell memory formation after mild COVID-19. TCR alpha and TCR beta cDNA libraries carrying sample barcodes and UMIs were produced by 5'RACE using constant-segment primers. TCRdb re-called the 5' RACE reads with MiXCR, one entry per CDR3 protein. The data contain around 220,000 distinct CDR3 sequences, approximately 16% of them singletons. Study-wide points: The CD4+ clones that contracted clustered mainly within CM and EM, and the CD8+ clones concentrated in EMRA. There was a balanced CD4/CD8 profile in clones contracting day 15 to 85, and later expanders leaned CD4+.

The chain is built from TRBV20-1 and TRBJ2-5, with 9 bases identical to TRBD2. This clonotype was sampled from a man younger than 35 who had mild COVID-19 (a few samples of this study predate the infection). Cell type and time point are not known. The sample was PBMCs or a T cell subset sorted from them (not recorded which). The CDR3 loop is CSAPSGAQTQYF. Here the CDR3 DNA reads TGCAGTGCTCCTAGCGGGGCTCAGACCCAGTACTTC.